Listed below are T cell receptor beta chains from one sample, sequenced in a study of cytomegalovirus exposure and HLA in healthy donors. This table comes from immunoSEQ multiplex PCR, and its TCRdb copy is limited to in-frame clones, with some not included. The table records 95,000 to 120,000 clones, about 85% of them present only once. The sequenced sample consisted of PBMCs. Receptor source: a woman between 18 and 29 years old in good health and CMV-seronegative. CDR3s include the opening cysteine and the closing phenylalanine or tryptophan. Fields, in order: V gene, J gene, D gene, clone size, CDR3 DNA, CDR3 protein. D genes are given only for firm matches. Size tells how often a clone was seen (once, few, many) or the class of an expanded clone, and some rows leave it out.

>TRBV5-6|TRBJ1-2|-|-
TGTGCCAGCAGCTACGCCGGGTCCTTACGGTATGGCTACACCTTC
CASSYAGSLRYGYTF
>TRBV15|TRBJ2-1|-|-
TGTGCCACCAGCACCACTAAGGGACTTGGGGATGAGCAGTTCTTC
CATSTTKGLGDEQFF
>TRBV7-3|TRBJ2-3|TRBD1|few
TGTGCCAGCAGTAGGGGACAGTCCACAGATACGCAGTATTTT
CASSRGQSTDTQYF
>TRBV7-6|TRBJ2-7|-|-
TGTGCCAGCAGCTTGACCGTTCCCGACAAGTACCCTTCCTACGAGCAGTACTTC
CASSLTVPDKYPSYEQYF
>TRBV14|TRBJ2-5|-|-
TGTGCCAGCAGCCAAGCCCTAGAGACCCAGTACTTC
CASSQALETQYF
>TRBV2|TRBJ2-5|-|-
TGTGCCAGCAGAGCCCCCCTGGAGCGGACCACCCAGTACTTC
CASRAPLERTTQYF
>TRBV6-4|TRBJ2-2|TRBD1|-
TGTGCCAGCAAGTCCAGGACAGGGGGCGATATGGACACCGGGGAGCTGTTTTTT
CASKSRTGGDMDTGELFF
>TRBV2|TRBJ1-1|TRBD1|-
TGTGCCAGCAGTCCCCCGGGACAGGGTTTAATGTTGGACACTGAAGCTTTCTTT
CASSPPGQGLMLDTEAFF
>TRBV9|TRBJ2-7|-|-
TGTGCCAGCAGCGTAGTATCGACAGACGACCTCTACGAGCAGTACTTC
CASSVVSTDDLYEQYF
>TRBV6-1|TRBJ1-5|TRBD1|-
TGTGCCAGCAGCGCAGGGGGCGGACAGCCCCAGCATTTT
CASSAGGGQPQHF
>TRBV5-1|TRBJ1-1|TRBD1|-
TGCGCCAGCAGCTTTTACCGCGGGACAGGGGCTTCAGACACTGAAGCTTTCTTT
CASSFYRGTGASDTEAFF
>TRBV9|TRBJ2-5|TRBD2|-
TGTGCCAGCAGCGTCGGGCGGGGGGGCCAAGAGACCCAGTACTTC
CASSVGRGGQETQYF
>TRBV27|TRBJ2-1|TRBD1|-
TGTGCCAGCAGTTTCAGGGGGAATGAGCAGTTCTTC
CASSFRGNEQFF
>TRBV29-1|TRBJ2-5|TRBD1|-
TGCAGCGTTAACAGGGGCCAAGAGACCCAGTACTTC
CSVNRGQETQYF
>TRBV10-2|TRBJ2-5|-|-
TGCGCCACCGATCCGGGACAAACTAAAGAGACCCAGTACTTC
CATDPGQTKETQYF
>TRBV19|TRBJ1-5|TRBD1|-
TGTGCCAGTAACCGGGACAGAAATCAGCCCCAGCATTTT
CASNRDRNQPQHF
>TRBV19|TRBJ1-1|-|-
TGTGCCAGTAGTATCCGAAATCGGTTCGCTTTGAACACTGAAGCTTTCTTT
CASSIRNRFALNTEAFF
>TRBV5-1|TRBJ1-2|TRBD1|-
TGCGCCAGCAGCTTGGCCCTGGGACAGGGTCTGCGTGGCTACACCTTC
CASSLALGQGLRGYTF
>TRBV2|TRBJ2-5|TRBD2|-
TGTGCCAGCAGCGTAGCGGGGGGGTCCCAAGAGACCCAGTACTTC
CASSVAGGSQETQYF
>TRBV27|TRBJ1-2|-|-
TGTGCCAGCAGTTTAGATGGAGGGGCTGGCTACACCTTC
CASSLDGGAGYTF
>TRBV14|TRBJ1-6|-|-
TGTGCCAGCAGCCAAGGGAGACATAATTCACCCCTCCACTTT
CASSQGRHNSPLHF
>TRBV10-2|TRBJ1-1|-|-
TGCGCCAGCAGTGACTGGACAGCGAACACTGAAGCTTTCTTT
CASSDWTANTEAFF